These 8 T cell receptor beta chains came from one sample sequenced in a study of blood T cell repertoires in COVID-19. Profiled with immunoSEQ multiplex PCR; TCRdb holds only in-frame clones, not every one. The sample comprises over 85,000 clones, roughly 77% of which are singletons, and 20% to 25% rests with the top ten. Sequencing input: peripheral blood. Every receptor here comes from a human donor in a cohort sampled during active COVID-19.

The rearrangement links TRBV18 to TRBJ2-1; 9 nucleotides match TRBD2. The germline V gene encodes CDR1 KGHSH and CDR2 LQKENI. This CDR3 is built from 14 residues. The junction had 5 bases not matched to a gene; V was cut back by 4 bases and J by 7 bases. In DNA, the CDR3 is TGTGCCAGCTCACTATCGGGACTAGCTAATGAGCAGTTCTTC. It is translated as CASSLSGLANEQFF.

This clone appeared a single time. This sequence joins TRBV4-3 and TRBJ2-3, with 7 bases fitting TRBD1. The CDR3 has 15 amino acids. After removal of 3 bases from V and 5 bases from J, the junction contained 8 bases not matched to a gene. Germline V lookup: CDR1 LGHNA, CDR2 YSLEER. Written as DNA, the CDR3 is TGCGCCAGCAGCCAGGAAAAACAGGGGATAGATACGCAGTATTTT. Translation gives CASSQEKQGIDTQYF.

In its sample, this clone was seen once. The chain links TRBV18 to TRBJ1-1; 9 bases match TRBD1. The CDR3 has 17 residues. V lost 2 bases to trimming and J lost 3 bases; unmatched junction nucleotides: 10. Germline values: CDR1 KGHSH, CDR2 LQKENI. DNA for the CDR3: TGTGCCAGCTCACCAGTGGACAGGGGCGGCTTGGACACTGAAGCTTTCTTT. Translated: CASSPVDRGGLDTEAFF. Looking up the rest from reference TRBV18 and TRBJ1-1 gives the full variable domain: NAGVMQNPRHLVRRRGQEARLRCSPMKGHSHVYWYRQLPEEGLKFMVYLQKENIIDESGMPKERFSAEFPKEGPSILRIQQVVRGDSAAYFCASSPVDRGGLDTEAFFGQGTRLTVV.

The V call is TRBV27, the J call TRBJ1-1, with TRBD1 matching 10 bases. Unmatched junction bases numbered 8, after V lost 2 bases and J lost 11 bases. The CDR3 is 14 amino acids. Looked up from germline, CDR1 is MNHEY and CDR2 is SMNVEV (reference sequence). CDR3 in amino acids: CASSLGGQGRRAFF. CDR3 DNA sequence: TGTGCCAGCAGTTTAGGGGGACAGGGGAGGAGGGCTTTCTTT.

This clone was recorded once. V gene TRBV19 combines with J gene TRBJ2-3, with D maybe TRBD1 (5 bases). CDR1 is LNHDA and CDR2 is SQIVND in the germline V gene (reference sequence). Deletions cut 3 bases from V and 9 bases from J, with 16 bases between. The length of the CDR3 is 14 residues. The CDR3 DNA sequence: TGTGCCAGTAGTATCGAACGCCTCCAGGGAACGCAGTATTTT. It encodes CASSIERLQGTQYF.

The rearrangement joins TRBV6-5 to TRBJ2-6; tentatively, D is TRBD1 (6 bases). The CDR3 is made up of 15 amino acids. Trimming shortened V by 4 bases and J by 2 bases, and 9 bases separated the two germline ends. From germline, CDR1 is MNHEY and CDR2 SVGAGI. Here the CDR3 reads CASSFRQAGANVLTF. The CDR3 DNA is TGTGCCAGCAGTTTCAGACAGGCTGGGGCCAACGTCCTGACTTTC.

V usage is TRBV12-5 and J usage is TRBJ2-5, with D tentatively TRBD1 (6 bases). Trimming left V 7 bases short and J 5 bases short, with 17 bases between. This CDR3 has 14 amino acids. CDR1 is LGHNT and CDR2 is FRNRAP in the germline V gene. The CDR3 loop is CASVPQQGGETQYF. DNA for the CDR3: TGTGCTAGTGTTCCTCAACAGGGCGGGGAGACCCAGTACTTC.

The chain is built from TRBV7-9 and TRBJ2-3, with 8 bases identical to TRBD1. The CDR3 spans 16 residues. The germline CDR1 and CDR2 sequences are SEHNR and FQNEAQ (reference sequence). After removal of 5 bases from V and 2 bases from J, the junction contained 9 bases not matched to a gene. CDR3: CASSPPEDRDTDTQYF. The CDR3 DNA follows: TGTGCCAGCAGCCCCCCGGAGGACAGGGACACAGATACGCAGTATTTT. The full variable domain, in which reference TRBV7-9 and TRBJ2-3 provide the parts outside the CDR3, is DTGVSQNPRHKITKRGQNVTFRCDPISEHNRLYWYRQTLGQGPEFLTYFQNEAQLEKSRLLSDRFSAERPKGSFSTLEIQRTEQGDSAMYLCASSPPEDRDTDTQYFGPGTRLTVL.